The TCR beta chain described here comes from a study of cytomegalovirus exposure and HLA in healthy donors. Study in general: There were a few hundred genotyped donors. Of these, roughly 80% fell in the genetic ancestry cluster associated with self-reported Caucasian donors.

With respect to this clone: The antigen is undetermined.

The germline gives CDR1 MNHNS, CDR2 SASEGT. The CDR3 is 15 residues long. V was pared by 0 bases and J by 0 bases, with 9 bases between. Study results and caveats: The investigators catalogued 150 or so TCR beta chains as cytomegalovirus-associated.

The PCR contained 60 Vbeta and 13 Jbeta primers. Method: immunoSEQ multiplex PCR; TCRdb's copy keeps in-frame clones and lacks some. Here the sample spans about 100,000 clones, 78% being singletons. Sequences were obtained from PBMCs. The rearrangement uses TRBV6-1 and TRBJ2-7, with D hard to call. The sequence derives from a woman in her sixties in good health and CMV-seronegative. This chain's CDR3 is CASSEAYRSSYEQYF. CDR3 bases: TGTGCCAGCAGTGAAGCGTATAGATCCTCCTACGAGCAGTACTTC.